This T cell receptor (beta chain) was sequenced during a study of T cell clonality in common variable immunodeficiency. Findings of the study overall: Reportedly, TCR beta sequences from common variable immunodeficiency showed fewer deletions and N-nucleotide insertions.

In terms of frequency, this clone is medium-sized. Its specificity is not known. From the germline J gene comes the end of the CDR3, since the read stops 3 residues before it. The V and J ends lost 7 bases and 0 bases respectively, with 13 bases between them. CDR1 is SQVTM, CDR2 ANQGSEA, per germline. CDR3 length: 13 residues. Data came from immunoSEQ multiplex PCR; TCRdb stores just in-frame clones and leaves some out. The table gives several thousand clones; the top ten clones make up around 3.8% of it. Sequenced input: peripheral blood mononuclear cells. This chain uses TRBV29-1 with TRBJ2-7; weak D call: TRBD2 (5 bases). The TCR originated in a human donor with common variable immunodeficiency. CDR3 bases read: TGCAGCGCTACCCAGCGGTACTCCTACGAG. Translation: CSATQRYSYE. The full CDR3 is CSATQRYSYEQYF.